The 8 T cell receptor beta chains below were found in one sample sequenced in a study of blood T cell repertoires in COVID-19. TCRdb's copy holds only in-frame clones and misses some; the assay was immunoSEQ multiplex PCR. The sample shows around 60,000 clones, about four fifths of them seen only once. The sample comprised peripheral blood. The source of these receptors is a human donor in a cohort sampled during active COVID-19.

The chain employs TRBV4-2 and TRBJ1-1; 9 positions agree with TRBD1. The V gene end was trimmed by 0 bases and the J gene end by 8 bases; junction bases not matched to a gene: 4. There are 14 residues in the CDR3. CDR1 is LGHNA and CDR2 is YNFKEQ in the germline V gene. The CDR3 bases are TGTGCCAGCAGCCAAGAGGGACAGGGTTCGGAAGCTTTCTTT. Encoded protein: CASSQEGQGSEAFF.

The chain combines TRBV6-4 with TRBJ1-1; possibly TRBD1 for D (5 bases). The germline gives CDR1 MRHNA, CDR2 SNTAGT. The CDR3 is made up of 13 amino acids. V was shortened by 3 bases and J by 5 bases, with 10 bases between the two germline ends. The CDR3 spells CASSEGRGTEAFF. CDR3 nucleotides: TGTGCCAGCAGTGAGGGACGGGGGACTGAAGCTTTCTTT.

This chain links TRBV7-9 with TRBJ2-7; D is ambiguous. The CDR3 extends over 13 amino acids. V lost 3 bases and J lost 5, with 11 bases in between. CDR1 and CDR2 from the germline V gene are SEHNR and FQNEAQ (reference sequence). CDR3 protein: CASSFIPEHEQYF. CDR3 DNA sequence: TGTGCCAGCAGCTTTATTCCAGAACACGAGCAGTACTTC.

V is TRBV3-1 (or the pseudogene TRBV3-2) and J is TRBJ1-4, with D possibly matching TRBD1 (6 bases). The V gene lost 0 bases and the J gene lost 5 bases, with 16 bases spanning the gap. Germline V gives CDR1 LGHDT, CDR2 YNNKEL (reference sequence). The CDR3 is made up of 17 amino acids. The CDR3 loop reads CASSQDREGVENEKLFF. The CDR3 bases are TGTGCCAGCAGCCAAGATCGGGAGGGGGTAGAGAATGAAAAACTGTTTTTT.

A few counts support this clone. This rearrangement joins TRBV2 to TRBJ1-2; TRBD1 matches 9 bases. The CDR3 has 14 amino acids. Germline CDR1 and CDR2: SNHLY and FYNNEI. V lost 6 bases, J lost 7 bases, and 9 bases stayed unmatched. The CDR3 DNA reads TGTGCCAGCAGAGACCGGACAGGGGTTCTTGGCTACACCTTC. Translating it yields CASRDRTGVLGYTF. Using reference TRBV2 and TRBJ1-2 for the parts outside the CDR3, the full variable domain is EPEVTQTPSHQVTQMGQEVILRCVPISNHLYFYWYRQILGQKVEFLVSFYNNEISEKSEIFDDQFSVERPDGSNFTLKIRSTKLEDSAMYFCASRDRTGVLGYTFGSGTRLTVV.

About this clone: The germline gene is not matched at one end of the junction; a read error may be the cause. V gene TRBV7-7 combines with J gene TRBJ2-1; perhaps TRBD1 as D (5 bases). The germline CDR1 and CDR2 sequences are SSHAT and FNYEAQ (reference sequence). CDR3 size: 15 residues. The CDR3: CASSPQETAYNEQFF. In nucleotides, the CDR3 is TGTGCTAGCAGTCCGCAGGAGACAGCCTACAATGAGCAGTTCTTC.

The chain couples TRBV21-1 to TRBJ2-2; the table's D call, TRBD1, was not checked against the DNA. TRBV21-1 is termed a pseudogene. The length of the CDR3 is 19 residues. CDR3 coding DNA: TGTGCCAGCAGCGCCCGGGACAGGGGATCAAGGAGTAACACCGGGGAGCTGTTTTTT. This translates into CASSARDRGSRSNTGELFF.

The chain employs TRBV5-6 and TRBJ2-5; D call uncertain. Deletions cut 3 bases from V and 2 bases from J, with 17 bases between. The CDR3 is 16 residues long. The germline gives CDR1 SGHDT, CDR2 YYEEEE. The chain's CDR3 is CASSSARLMNQETQYF. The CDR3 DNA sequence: TGTGCCAGCAGCTCAGCCAGACTCATGAATCAAGAGACCCAGTACTTC.